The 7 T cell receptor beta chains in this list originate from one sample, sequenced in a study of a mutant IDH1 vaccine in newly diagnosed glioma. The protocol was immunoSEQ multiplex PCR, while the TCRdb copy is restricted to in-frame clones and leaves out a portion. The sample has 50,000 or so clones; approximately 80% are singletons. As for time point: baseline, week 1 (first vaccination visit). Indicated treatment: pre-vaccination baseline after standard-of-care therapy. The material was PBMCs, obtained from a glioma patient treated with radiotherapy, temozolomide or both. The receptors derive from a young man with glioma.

Here the CDR3 reads CASRVRENTEAFF. The CDR3 DNA is TGTGCCAGCAGGGTAAGAGAGAACACTGAAGCTTTCTTT. This chain connects TRBV6-6 to TRBJ1-1; D not certain. V gave up 6 bases and J gave up 1 base, with 9 bases separating them. The germline V gene has CDR1 MNHNY and CDR2 SVGAGI (reference sequence). The CDR3 length is 13 residues.

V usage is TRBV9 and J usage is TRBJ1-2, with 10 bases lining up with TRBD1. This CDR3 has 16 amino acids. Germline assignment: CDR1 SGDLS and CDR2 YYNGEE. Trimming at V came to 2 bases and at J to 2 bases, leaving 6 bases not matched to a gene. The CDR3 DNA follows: TGTGCCAGCAGCGTTACTCCGGGACAGGGGAACTATGGCTACACCTTC. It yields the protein CASSVTPGQGNYGYTF.

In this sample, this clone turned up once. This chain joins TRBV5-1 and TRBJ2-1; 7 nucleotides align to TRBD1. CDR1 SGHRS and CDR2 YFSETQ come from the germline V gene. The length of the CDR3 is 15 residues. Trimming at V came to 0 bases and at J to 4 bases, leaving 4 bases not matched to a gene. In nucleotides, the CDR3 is TGCGCCAGCAGCTTGGTACAGGGGATTTACAATGAGCAGTTCTTC. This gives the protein CASSLVQGIYNEQFF.

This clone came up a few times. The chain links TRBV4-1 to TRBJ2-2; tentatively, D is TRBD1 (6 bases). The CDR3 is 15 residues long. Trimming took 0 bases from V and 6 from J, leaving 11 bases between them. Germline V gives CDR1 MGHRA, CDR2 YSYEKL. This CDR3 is CASSQDTGFAGELFF. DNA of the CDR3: TGCGCCAGCAGCCAAGATACAGGGTTTGCCGGGGAGCTGTTTTTT.

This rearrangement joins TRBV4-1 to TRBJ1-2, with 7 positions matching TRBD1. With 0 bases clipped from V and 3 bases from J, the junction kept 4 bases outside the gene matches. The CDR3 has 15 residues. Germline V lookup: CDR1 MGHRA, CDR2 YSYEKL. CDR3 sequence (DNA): TGCGCCAGCAGCCAAGAGTCCAGGGGGGACTATGGCTACACCTTC. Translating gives CASSQESRGDYGYTF.

The CDR3 loop is CASSPTTGRAGNTIYF. The CDR3 nucleotides read TGTGCCAGCAGCCCCACGACAGGGCGGGCTGGAAACACCATATATTTT. The chain links TRBV9 to TRBJ1-3; 7 nucleotides agree with TRBD1. V lost 4 bases to trimming and J lost 2 bases; unmatched junction nucleotides: 9. The CDR3 contains 16 residues. The V gene's germline CDR1 is SGDLS and CDR2 YYNGEE.

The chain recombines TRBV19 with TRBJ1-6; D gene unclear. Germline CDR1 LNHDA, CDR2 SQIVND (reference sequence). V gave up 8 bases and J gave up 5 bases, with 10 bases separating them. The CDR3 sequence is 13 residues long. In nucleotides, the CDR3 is TGTGCCAGTGGAGGGCGGCATAATTCACCCCTCCACTTT. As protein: CASGGRHNSPLHF.